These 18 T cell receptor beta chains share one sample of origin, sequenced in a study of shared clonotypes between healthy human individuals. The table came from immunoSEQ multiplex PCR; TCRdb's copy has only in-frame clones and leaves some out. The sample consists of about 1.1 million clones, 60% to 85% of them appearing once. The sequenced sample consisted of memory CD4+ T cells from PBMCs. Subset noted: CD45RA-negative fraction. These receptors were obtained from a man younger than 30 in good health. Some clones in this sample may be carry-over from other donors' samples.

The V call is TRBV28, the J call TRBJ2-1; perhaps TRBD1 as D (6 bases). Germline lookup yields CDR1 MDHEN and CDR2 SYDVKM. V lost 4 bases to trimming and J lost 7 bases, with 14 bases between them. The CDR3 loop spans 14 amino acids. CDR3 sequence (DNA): TGTGCCAGCAGTTCTCCCGGACAGTTAAATGAGCAGTTCTTC. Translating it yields CASSSPGQLNEQFF. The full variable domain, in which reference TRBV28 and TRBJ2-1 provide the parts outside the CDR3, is DVKVTQSSRYLVKRTGEKVFLECVQDMDHENMFWYRQDPGLGLRLIYFSYDVKMKEKGDIPEGYSVSREKKERFSLILESASTNQTSMYLCASSSPGQLNEQFFGPGTRLTVL.

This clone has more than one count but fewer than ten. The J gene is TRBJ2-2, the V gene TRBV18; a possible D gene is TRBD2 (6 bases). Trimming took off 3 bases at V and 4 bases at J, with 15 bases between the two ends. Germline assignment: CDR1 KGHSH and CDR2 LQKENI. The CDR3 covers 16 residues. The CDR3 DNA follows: TGTGCCAGCTCACCCAAAAGAGCGGGTCTCACCGGGGAGCTGTTTTTT. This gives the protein CASSPKRAGLTGELFF. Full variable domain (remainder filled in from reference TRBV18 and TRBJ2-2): NAGVMQNPRHLVRRRGQEARLRCSPMKGHSHVYWYRQLPEEGLKFMVYLQKENIIDESGMPKERFSAEFPKEGPSILRIQQVVRGDSAAYFCASSPKRAGLTGELFFGEGSRLTVL.

CDR3 sequence: CASSLSQAAGRIRDTQYF. CDR3 in DNA: TGTGCCAGCAGTTTATCTCAGGCGGCGGGAAGGATCAGAGATACGCAGTATTTT. The gene calls are TRBV28 and TRBJ2-3, with D maybe TRBD2 (6 bases). The V and J ends lost 1 base and 5 bases respectively, with 22 bases between them. This CDR3 is 18 amino acids long. CDR1 and CDR2 (germline): MDHEN, SYDVKM.

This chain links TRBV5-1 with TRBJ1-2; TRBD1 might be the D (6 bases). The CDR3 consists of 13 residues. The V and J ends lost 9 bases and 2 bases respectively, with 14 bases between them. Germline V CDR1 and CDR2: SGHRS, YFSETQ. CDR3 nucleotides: TGCGCCACCAGGGGTGGCCTCAACTATGGCTACACCTTC. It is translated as CATRGGLNYGYTF.

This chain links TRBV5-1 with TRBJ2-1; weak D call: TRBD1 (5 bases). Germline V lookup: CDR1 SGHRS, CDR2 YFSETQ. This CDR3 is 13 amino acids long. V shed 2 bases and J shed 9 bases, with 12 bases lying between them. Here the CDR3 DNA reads TGCGCCAGCAGCTTACAGGACACCGGTGAGCAGTTCTTC. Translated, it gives CASSLQDTGEQFF.

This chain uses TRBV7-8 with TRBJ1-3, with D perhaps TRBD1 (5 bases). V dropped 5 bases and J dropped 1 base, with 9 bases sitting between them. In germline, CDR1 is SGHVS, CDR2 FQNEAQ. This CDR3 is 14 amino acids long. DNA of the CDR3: TGTGCCAGCAGCGGCAGGGAGTCTGGAAACACCATATATTTT. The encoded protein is CASSGRESGNTIYF.

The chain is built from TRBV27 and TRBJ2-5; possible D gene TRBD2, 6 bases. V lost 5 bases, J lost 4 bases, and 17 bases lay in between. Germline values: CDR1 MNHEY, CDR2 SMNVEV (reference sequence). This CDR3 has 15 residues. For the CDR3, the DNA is TGTGCCAGCAGTCCGCGACCTCCGCGGGGAGAGACCCAGTACTTC. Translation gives CASSPRPPRGETQYF.

CDR3 sequence: CATDNNYGYTF. The CDR3 nucleotides read TGTGCCACGGACAATAACTATGGCTACACCTTC. V gene TRBV19 combines with J gene TRBJ1-2; D might be TRBD1 (5 bases). The V gene's germline CDR1 is LNHDA and CDR2 SQIVND (reference sequence). V was pared by 10 bases and J by 1 base, with 7 bases between. CDR3 length equals 11 residues.

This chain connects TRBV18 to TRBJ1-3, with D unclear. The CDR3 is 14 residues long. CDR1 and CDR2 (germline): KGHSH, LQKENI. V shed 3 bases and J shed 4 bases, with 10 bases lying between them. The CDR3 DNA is TGTGCCAGCTCACCCGACCTACAGGGAAACACCATATATTTT. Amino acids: CASSPDLQGNTIYF.

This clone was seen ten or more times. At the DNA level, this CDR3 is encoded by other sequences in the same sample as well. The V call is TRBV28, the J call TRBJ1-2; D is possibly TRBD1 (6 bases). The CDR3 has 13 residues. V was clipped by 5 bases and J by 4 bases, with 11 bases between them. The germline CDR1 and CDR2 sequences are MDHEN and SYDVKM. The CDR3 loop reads CASSPDRLYGYTF. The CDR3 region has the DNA TGTGCCAGCAGTCCGGACAGACTCTATGGCTACACCTTC.

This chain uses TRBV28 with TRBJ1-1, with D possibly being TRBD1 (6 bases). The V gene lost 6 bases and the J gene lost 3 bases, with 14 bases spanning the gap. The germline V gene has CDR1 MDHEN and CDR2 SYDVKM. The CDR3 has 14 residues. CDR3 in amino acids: CASRGASKYTEAFF. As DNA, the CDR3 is TGTGCCAGCAGGGGGGCCTCTAAATACACTGAAGCTTTCTTT. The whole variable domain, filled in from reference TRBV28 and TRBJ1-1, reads DVKVTQSSRYLVKRTGEKVFLECVQDMDHENMFWYRQDPGLGLRLIYFSYDVKMKEKGDIPEGYSVSREKKERFSLILESASTNQTSMYLCASRGASKYTEAFFGQGTRLTVV.

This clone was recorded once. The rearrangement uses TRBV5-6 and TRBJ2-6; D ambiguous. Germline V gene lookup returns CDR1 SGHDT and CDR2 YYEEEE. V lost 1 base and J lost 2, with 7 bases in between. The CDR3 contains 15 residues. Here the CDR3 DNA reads TGTGCCAGCAGCTTGTCCTTGGCTGGGGCCAACGTCCTGACTTTC. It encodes CASSLSLAGANVLTF.

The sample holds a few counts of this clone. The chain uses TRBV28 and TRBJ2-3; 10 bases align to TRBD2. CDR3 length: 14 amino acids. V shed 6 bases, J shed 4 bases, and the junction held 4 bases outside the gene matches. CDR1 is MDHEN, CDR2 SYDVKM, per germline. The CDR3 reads CASSRSGRPDTQYF. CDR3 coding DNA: TGTGCCAGCAGCCGTAGCGGGAGGCCAGATACGCAGTATTTT.

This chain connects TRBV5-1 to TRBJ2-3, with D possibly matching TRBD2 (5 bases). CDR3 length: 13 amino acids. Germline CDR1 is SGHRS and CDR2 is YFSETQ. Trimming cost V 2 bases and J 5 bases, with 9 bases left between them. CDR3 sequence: CASSLGLLDTQYF. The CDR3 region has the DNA TGCGCCAGCAGCTTAGGACTCCTAGATACGCAGTATTTT.

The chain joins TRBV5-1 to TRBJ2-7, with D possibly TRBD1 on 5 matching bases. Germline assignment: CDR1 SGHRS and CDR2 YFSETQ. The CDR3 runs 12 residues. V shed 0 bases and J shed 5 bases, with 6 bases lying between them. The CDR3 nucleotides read TGCGCCAGCAGCTTGGTAGGGGACGAGCAGTACTTC. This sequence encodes CASSLVGDEQYF.

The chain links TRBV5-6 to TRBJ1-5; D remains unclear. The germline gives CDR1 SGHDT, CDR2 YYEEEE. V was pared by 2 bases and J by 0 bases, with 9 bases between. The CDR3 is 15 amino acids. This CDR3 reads CASSFGMDSNQPQHF. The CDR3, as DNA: TGTGCCAGCAGCTTTGGTATGGATAGCAATCAGCCCCAGCATTTT.

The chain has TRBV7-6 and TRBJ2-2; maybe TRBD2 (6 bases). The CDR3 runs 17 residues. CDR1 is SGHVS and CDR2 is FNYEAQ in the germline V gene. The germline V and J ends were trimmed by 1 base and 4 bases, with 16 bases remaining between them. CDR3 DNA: TGTGCCAGCAGCTTAGTATCCGGAGGGAGGATCACCGGGGAGCTGTTTTTT. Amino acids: CASSLVSGGRITGELFF. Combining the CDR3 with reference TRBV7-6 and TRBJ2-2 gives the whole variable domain GAGVSQSPRYKVTKRGQDVALRCDPISGHVSLYWYRQALGQGPEFLTYFNYEAQQDKSGLPNDRFSAERPEGSISTLTIQRTEQRDSAMYRCASSLVSGGRITGELFFGEGSRLTVL.

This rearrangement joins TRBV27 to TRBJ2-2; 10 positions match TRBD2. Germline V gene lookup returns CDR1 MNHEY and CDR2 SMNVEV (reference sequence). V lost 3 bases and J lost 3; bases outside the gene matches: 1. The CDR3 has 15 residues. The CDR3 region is CASSFSGRYTGELFF. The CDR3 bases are TGTGCCAGCAGTTTTAGCGGGAGGTACACCGGGGAGCTGTTTTTT.